This T cell receptor beta chain is drawn from a study of blood T cell repertoires in COVID-19. Study in general: The study drew acute and convalescent COVID-19 samples from the United States, Italy and Spain.

In this sample, this clone turned up a few times. CDR3 size: 12 residues. V gave up 6 bases and J gave up 3 bases, with 9 bases separating them. Study processing details: Amplification of reference gene primers provided the estimated nucleated cell counts. Method: immunoSEQ multiplex PCR; TCRdb's copy keeps in-frame clones and lacks some. That table supplies the V and J calls and clone size; D and trimming were determined from the DNA. Of over 25,000 clones listed, approximately 86% are singletons. Sequenced sample: peripheral blood. The origin of this receptor is a human donor in a cohort sampled during active COVID-19. The donor label of this sample is uncertain. The gene calls are TRBV12-3 or TRBV12-4 and TRBJ2-7, with unresolved D. The DNA of the CDR3 is TGTGCCAGCAGCAAGCATTTCTACGAGCAGTACTTC. Its translation: CASSKHFYEQYF.